The T cell receptor beta chain described here comes from a study of cytomegalovirus exposure and HLA in healthy donors. As for the study in general: The Caucasian-associated ancestry cluster contained 81% of the roughly 370 genotyped donors.

Per the germline V gene, CDR1 is LNHDA and CDR2 is SQIVND (reference sequence). The CDR3 spans 13 residues. Trimming removed 7 bases from V and 3 bases from J, with 12 bases in between. This clone was recorded once. Additional DNA sequences in this sample encode the identical CDR3. Use of 60 Vbeta and 13 Jbeta primers characterized the PCR. Using immunoSEQ multiplex PCR, the repertoire was profiled, and TCRdb retains in-frame clones only, with some absent. Of fewer than 130,000 clones in the sample, 60% to 70% were seen once. The specimen sequenced was PBMCs. The TCR originated in a man younger than 40 in good health and CMV-seropositive. The chain joins TRBV19 to TRBJ1-1; a weak D match, TRBD1 (6 bases). The CDR3 DNA follows: TGTGCCAGTAACAGGGAAGGGGACACTGAAGCTTTCTTT. Amino acid sequence: CASNREGDTEAFF.